This T cell receptor beta chain stems from a study of shared clonotypes between healthy human individuals. General study points: Sharing of clonotypes among donors was expected to vary with sequencing depth. A handful of donors held about 5% of naive CD4 clonotypes in common.

Libraries were prepared by immunoSEQ multiplex PCR; TCRdb keeps only in-frame clonotypes and omits some of them. This table has approximately 980,000 clones, 60% to 85% appearing once. Between the trimmed V and J ends, which lost 4 bases and 0 bases, there was a span of 11 bases. The V gene's germline CDR1 is SGHDT and CDR2 YYEEEE. This CDR3 spans 15 amino acids. All the donors were Caucasian adults who lived in Nashville, Tennessee. In regard to this clone: The antigen remains undetermined.

The sequencing sample was made of memory CD4+ T cells sorted from blood. Subset described: CD45RA-negative fraction. The rearrangement links TRBV5-6 to TRBJ1-5; D uncertain. This receptor was obtained from a man aged 18 to 29 in good health. CDR3 sequence reads: CASSRRQISNQPQHF. The CDR3 DNA sequence: TGTGCCAGCAGCCGGCGACAAATTAGCAATCAGCCCCAGCATTTT. The variable domain in full, with the rest retrieved from reference TRBV5-6 and TRBJ1-5, is DAGVTQSPTHLIKTRGQQVTLRCSPKSGHDTVSWYQQALGQGPQFIFQYYEEEERQRGNFPDRFSGHQFPNYSSELNVNALLLGDSALYLCASSRRQISNQPQHFGDGTRLSIL.